The 13 T cell receptor beta chains below were found in one sample sequenced in a study of T cell repertoires in cytomegalovirus infection. In TCRdb, the reads were re-called with MiXCR into one record per CDR3 protein. Here the sample spans 700,000 to 950,000 distinct CDR3 sequences, approximately 32% being singletons. These receptors have no known antigen. The input for sequencing was cultured CD8+ T cells from PBMCs, taken from culture after CMV antigen stimulation. Receptor source: a human donor in good health (CMV status not recorded). Some clones in this sample may be carry-over from other donors' samples.

The rearrangement links TRBV3-1 to TRBJ1-4; D unclear. This CDR3 is 15 amino acids long. Germline V CDR1 and CDR2: LGHDT, YNNKEL (reference sequence). Trimming cost V 0 bases and J 6 bases, with 11 bases left between them. DNA of the CDR3: TGTGCCAGCAGCCAAGAAGTGGGGTTTCATGAAAAACTGTTTTTT. It is translated as CASSQEVGFHEKLFF.

A few counts support this clonotype. CDR3 in amino acids: CASSFGTGPGYTF. The DNA for the CDR3 is TGTGCCAGCAGCTTCGGAACAGGACCTGGCTACACCTTC. The chain links TRBV5-4 to TRBJ1-2; D is possibly TRBD1 (5 bases). CDR1 SGHNT and CDR2 YYREEE come from the germline V gene (reference sequence). V lost 2 bases and J 7 bases, leaving 12 bases between the germline ends. This CDR3 is built from 13 residues.

In the case of this clonotype: With a much larger clone just one base away, this may be a read error. J is TRBJ2-5 and V is TRBV6-5, with 12 bases that match TRBD2. CDR3 length equals 17 residues. CDR1 is MNHEY and CDR2 is SVGAGI in the germline V gene. CDR3 in amino acids: CANSYSTSGGLQETQYF. For the CDR3, the DNA is TGTGCCAACAGTTACTCGACTAGCGGGGGACTCCAAGAGACCCAGTACTTC.

The chain employs TRBV20-1 and TRBJ1-2; TRBD1 is a possible D gene (6 bases). CDR3 length equals 15 residues. V gave up 0 bases and J gave up 0 bases, with 11 bases separating them. Germline lookup yields CDR1 DFQATT and CDR2 SNEGSKA (reference sequence). CDR3 loop: CSARDRTAPNYGYTF. The CDR3 DNA is TGCAGTGCTAGAGATCGGACAGCCCCTAACTATGGCTACACCTTC.

This clonotype came up a few times. The rearrangement uses TRBV5-4 and TRBJ2-5; 7 nucleotides align to TRBD2. The germline gives CDR1 SGHNT, CDR2 YYREEE (reference sequence). Trimming at V came to 5 bases and at J to 4 bases, leaving 11 bases not matched to a gene. CDR3 size: 15 residues. CDR3 DNA: TGTGCCAGCAGAGCGGCGGGGGACGGGGGAGAGACCCAGTACTTC. Encoded protein: CASRAAGDGGETQYF.

This chain links TRBV7-9 with TRBJ1-5, with D possibly TRBD1 on 5 matching bases. The V end was cut by 0 bases, the J end by 8 bases, with 5 bases between. The CDR3 is 12 residues long. Germline assignment: CDR1 SEHNR and CDR2 FQNEAQ (reference sequence). In nucleotides, the CDR3 is TGTGCCAGCAGCTTAGCGGGGGAGCCCCAGCATTTT. It encodes CASSLAGEPQHF. Filled out from reference TRBV7-9 and TRBJ1-5, the complete variable domain reads DTGVSQNPRHKITKRGQNVTFRCDPISEHNRLYWYRQTLGQGPEFLTYFQNEAQLEKSRLLSDRFSAERPKGSFSTLEIQRTEQGDSAMYLCASSLAGEPQHFGDGTRLSIL.

Only a few counts were recorded for this clonotype. The V and J genes are TRBV7-6 and TRBJ1-5; 7 nucleotides align to TRBD1. There are 16 residues in the CDR3. Germline lookup yields CDR1 SGHVS and CDR2 FNYEAQ. V lost 2 bases to trimming and J lost 0 bases; unmatched junction nucleotides: 4. CDR3 loop: CASSLTQGYSNQPQHF. The DNA of the CDR3 is TGTGCCAGCAGCTTAACACAGGGGTATAGCAATCAGCCCCAGCATTTT.

Written as DNA, the CDR3 is TGTGCCAGCAGTGAGGGTACGGGGGGGTACGAGCAGTACGTC. Encoded protein: CASSEGTGGYEQYV. The chain carries TRBV6-1 and TRBJ2-7, with 8 nucleotides matching TRBD2. The germline V gene encodes CDR1 MNHNS and CDR2 SASEGT. The J segment lost 4 bases and the V segment lost 3 bases, leaving 5 bases of the junction unmatched. The CDR3 is made up of 14 amino acids.

This clonotype has ten or more counts. This chain uses TRBV7-2 with TRBJ2-3, with 13 positions matching TRBD2. CDR3 length equals 16 residues. The germline V gene encodes CDR1 SGHTA and CDR2 FQGNSA. V lost 4 bases to trimming and J lost 6 bases; unmatched junction nucleotides: 7. The CDR3 nucleotides read TGTGCCAGCAGCTACTTCCAGGGACTAGCGGGGGATACGCAGTATTTT. This codes for CASSYFQGLAGDTQYF.

The chain is built from TRBV6-5 and TRBJ2-7; TRBD1 matches at 8 bases. The trim removed 5 bases at V and 5 bases at J, leaving 8 bases unmatched. The length of the CDR3 is 14 residues. Germline V CDR1 and CDR2: MNHEY, SVGAGI. CDR3 nucleotides: TGTGCCAGCAGTCACTGGACAGGGTCCCACGAGCAGTACTTC. It is translated as CASSHWTGSHEQYF.

Concerning this clonotype: With a much larger clone just one base away, this may be a read error. The chain carries TRBV7-2 and TRBJ1-2; 10 bases fit TRBD1. This CDR3 has 14 amino acids. Germline V gives CDR1 SGHTA, CDR2 FQGNSA. Unmatched junction bases numbered 6, after V lost 5 bases and J lost 6 bases. DNA for the CDR3: TGTGCCAGCAGCCTGACAGGGGGCGGGGATGGCTACACCTTC. Translated: CASSLTGGGDGYTF.

The chain joins TRBV4-1 to TRBJ2-3; no clear D. Germline CDR1 MGHRA, CDR2 YSYEKL. V was shortened by 0 bases and J by 4 bases, with 17 bases between the two germline ends. The CDR3 has 17 amino acids. DNA of the CDR3: TGCGCCAGCAGCCAAGATCAGACCCTCTGGGCCGCAGATACGCAGTATTTT. Its translation: CASSQDQTLWAADTQYF.

This rearrangement joins TRBV27 to TRBJ1-5; a weak D match, TRBD1 (5 bases). Germline-derived CDR1 and CDR2 are MNHEY and SMNVEV (reference sequence). V lost 5 bases and J 1 base, leaving 12 bases between the germline ends. The CDR3 extends over 15 amino acids. CDR3 in amino acids: CASSPYGASNQPQHF. As DNA, the CDR3 is TGTGCCAGCAGTCCCTACGGGGCCAGCAATCAGCCCCAGCATTTT.